This T cell receptor (beta chain) was profiled in a study of OX40 agonist ivuxolimab in advanced cancers. Study-wide background: Dosing consisted of intravenous ivuxolimab at 0.01 to 10 mg/kg every 2 weeks.

Sequenced by immunoSEQ multiplex PCR; TCRdb stores in-frame clones only, minus some. The repertoire holds about 59,000 clones, with approximately 83% as singletons. The sequence derives from an adult with an advanced solid tumor such as melanoma, head and neck, liver or kidney cancer. Material: CD4+ or CD8+ T cells sorted from blood, obtained in a trial of the OX40 agonist ivuxolimab.

CDR3 DNA sequence: TGTGCCAGCAGCTTAATTACCGAGCAGTACTTC. It encodes CASSLITEQYF. The chain combines TRBV7-9 with TRBJ2-7; D is undetermined. This CDR3 has 11 residues. V lost 2 bases and J 6 bases, leaving 5 bases between the germline ends. Germline V gives CDR1 SEHNR, CDR2 FQNEAQ (reference sequence).